One T cell receptor (beta chain) is described in this entry. Its target is not known. Germline is not matched at one junction end, which may reflect a read error. TCR alpha and TCR beta cDNA libraries carrying sample barcodes and UMIs came from 5'RACE with constant-segment primers. MiXCR, applied by TCRdb to the 5' RACE reads, yields one record per CDR3 protein. The table lists approximately 210,000 distinct CDR3 sequences, about a sixth of them singletons, with 2% to 3% in the top ten. This entry comes from a study of T-cell memory formation after mild COVID-19. The study's findings and limits: Cross-reactive memory apparently joined, as some responding clones appeared in pre-infection memory.

CDR3 length equals 12 residues. The germline gives CDR1 MNHEY, CDR2 SVGAGI. This chain joins TRBV6-5 and TRBJ1-1, with D tentatively TRBD1 (6 bases). The sample consisted of PBMCs or a T cell subset sorted from them (not recorded which). This sequence originates from an adult woman who had mild COVID-19 (a few samples of this study predate the infection). Cell type and time point are not known. The CDR3 spells CSSSYSRGEAFF. The CDR3 nucleotides are TGTTCCAGCAGTTATTCCAGGGGTGAAGCTTTCTTT.